This T cell receptor (beta chain) is from a study of blood T cell repertoires in COVID-19. On the study more broadly: The origin of the acute and convalescent COVID-19 samples was the United States, Italy and Spain.

This CDR3 is 16 amino acids long. V was clipped by 0 bases and J by 1 base, with 12 bases between them. The germline CDR1 and CDR2 sequences are LGHNA and YNFKEQ. Data came from immunoSEQ multiplex PCR; TCRdb stores just in-frame clones and leaves some out. The repertoire has 350,000 to 550,000 clones, approximately 92% of them found once; the top ten carry more than 0.95%. The sample holds one count of this clone. Participants were placed into cohorts based on the clinical history they reported. The chain uses TRBV4-2 and TRBJ1-2; D unclear. This receptor was obtained from a man aged 25 to 40 who had recovered from COVID-19. Specimen: PBMCs or T cells enriched from blood (not recorded which). In DNA, the CDR3 is TGTGCCAGCAGCCAAGAGTTCCGGGATCGTAACTATGGCTACACCTTC. Protein sequence: CASSQEFRDRNYGYTF.